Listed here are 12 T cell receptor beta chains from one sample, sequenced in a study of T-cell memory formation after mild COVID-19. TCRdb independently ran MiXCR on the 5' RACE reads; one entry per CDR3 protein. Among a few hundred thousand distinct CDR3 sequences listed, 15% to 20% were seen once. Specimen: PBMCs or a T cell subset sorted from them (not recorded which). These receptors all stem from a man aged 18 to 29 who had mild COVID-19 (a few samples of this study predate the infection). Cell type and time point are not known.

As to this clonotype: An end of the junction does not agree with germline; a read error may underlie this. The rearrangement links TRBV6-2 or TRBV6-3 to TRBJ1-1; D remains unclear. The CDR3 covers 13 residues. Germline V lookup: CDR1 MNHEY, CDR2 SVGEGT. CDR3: CASIYVGNTEAFF. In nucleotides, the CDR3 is TGTGCCAGCATTTACGTTGGGAACACTGAAGCTTTCTTT.

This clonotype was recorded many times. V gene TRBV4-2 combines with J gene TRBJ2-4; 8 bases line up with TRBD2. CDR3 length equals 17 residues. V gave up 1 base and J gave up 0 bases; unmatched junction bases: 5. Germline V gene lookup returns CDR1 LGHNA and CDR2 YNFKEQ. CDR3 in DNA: TGTGCCAGCAGCCAAGGTGCCAGCGGGGGAGCCAAAAACATTCAGTACTTC. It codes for CASSQGASGGAKNIQYF.

The CDR3 nucleotides read TGTGCCAGCAGTTACTCGATACAGGGGAACAATCAGCCCCAGCATTTT. This encodes CASSYSIQGNNQPQHF. The chain couples TRBV6-6 to TRBJ1-5; 7 bases are a match to TRBD1. Germline values: CDR1 MNHNY, CDR2 SVGAGI (reference sequence). This CDR3 has 16 amino acids. Trimming took 0 bases from V and 3 from J; bases not matched to a gene: 5.

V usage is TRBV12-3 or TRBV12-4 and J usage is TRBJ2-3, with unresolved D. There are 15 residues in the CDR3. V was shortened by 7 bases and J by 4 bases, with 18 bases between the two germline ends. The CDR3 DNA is TGTGCCAGCACCAGTAGCCAATCCCCCCCAGATACGCAGTATTTT. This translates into CASTSSQSPPDTQYF.

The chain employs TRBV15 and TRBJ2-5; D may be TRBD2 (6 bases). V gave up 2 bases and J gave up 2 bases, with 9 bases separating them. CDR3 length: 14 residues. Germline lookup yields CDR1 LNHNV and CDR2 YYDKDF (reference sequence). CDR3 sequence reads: CATSRRGLQETQYF. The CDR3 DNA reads TGTGCCACCAGCAGACGGGGGTTACAAGAGACCCAGTACTTC. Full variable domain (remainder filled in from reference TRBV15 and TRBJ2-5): DAMVIQNPRYQVTQFGKPVTLSCSQTLNHNVMYWYQQKSSQAPKLLFHYYDKDFNNEADTPDNFQSRRPNTSFCFLDIRSPGLGDTAMYLCATSRRGLQETQYFGPGTRLLVL.

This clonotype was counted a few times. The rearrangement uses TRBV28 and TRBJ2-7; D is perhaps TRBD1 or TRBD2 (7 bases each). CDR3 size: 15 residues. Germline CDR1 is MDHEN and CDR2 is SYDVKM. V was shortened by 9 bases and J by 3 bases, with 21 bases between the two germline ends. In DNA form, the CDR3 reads TGTGCCAGGGGGGGGGACAGACTACCCCGCTACGAGCAGTACGTC. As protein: CARGGDRLPRYEQYV.

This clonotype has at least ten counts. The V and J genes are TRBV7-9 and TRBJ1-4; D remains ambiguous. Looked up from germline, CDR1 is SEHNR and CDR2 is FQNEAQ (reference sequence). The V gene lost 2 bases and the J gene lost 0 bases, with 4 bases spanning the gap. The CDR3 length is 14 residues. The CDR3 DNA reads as TGTGCCAGCAGCTTAACGGCAACTAATGAAAAACTGTTTTTT. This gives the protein CASSLTATNEKLFF. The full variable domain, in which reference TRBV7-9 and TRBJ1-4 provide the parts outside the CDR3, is DTGVSQNPRHKITKRGQNVTFRCDPISEHNRLYWYRQTLGQGPEFLTYFQNEAQLEKSRLLSDRFSAERPKGSFSTLEIQRTEQGDSAMYLCASSLTATNEKLFFGSGTQLSVL.

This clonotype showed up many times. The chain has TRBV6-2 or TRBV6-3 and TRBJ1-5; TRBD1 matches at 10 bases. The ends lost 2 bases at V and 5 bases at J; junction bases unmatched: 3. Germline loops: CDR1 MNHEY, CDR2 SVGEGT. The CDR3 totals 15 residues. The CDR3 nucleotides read TGTGCCAGCAGTTACGGGGGGACAGGGGATCAGCCCCAGCATTTT. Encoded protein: CASSYGGTGDQPQHF.

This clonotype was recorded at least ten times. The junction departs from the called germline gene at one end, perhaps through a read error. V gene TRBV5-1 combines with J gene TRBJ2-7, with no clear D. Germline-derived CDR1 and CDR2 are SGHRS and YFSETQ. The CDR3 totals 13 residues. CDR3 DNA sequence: TGTGCCAGCAGCTTAGGTCAAGACTACGAGCAGTACTTC. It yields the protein CASSLGQDYEQYF.

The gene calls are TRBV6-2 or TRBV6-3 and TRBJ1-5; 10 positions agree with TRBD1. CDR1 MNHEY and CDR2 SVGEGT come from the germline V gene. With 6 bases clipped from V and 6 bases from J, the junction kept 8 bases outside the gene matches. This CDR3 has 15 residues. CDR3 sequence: CASRMTGGATQPQHF. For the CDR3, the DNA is TGTGCCAGCAGAATGACAGGGGGCGCGACTCAGCCCCAGCATTTT.

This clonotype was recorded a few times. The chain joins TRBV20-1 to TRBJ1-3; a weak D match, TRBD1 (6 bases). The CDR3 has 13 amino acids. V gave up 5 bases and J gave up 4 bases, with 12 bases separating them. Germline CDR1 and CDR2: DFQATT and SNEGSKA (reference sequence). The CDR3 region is CSAPVRGGNTIYF. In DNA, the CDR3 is TGCAGTGCTCCTGTCAGGGGAGGAAACACCATATATTTT.

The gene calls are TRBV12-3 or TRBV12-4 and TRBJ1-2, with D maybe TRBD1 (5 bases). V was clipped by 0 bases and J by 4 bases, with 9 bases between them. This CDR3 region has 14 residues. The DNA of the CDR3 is TGTGCCAGCAGTTTAGCGTGGGGCCCCTATGGCTACACCTTC. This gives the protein CASSLAWGPYGYTF.